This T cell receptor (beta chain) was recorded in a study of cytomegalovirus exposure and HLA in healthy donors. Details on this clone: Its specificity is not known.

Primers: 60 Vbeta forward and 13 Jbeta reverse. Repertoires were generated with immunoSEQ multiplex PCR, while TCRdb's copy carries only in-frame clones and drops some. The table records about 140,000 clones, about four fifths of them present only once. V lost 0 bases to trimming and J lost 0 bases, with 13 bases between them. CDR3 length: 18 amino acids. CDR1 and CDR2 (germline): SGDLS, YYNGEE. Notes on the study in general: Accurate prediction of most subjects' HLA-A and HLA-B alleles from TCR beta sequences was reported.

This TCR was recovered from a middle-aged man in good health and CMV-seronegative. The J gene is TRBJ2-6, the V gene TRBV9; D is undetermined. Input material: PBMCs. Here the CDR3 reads CASSVATQATSGANVLTF. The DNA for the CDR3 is TGTGCCAGCAGCGTAGCTACCCAGGCGACCTCTGGGGCCAACGTCCTGACTTTC.